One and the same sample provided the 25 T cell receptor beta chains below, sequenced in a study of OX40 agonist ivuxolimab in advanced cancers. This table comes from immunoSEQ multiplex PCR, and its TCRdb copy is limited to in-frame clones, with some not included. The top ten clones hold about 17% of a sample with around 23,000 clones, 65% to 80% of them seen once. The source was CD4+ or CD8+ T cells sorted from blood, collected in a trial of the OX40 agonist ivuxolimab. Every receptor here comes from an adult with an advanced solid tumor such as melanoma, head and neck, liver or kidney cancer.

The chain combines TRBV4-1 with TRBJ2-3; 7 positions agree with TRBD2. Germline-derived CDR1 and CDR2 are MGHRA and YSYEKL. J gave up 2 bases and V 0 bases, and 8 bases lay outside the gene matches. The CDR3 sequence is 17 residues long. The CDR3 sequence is CASSQDSGGGTTDTQYF. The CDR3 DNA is TGCGCCAGCAGCCAAGATTCTGGGGGGGGGACCACAGATACGCAGTATTTT.

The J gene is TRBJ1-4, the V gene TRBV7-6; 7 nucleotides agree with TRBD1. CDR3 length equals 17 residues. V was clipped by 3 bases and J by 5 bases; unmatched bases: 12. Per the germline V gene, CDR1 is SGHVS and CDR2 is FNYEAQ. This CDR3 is CASSFKGRGSVNEKLFF. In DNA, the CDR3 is TGTGCCAGCAGCTTCAAAGGCAGGGGGTCAGTAAATGAAAAACTGTTTTTT.

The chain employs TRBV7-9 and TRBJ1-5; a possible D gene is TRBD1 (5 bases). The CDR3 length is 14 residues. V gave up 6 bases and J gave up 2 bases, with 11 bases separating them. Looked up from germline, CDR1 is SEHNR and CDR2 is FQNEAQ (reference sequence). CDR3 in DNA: TGTGCCAGCAGTTACCAGGGAGGCAATCAGCCCCAGCATTTT. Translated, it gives CASSYQGGNQPQHF.

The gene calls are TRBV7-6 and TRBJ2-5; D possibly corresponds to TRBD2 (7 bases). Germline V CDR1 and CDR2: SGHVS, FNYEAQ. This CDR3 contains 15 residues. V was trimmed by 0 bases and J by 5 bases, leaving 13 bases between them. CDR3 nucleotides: TGTGCCAGCAGCTTAGCTCTCGGGGGGCCTGAGACCCAGTACTTC. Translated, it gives CASSLALGGPETQYF. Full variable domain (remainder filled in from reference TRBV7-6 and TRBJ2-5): GAGVSQSPRYKVTKRGQDVALRCDPISGHVSLYWYRQALGQGPEFLTYFNYEAQQDKSGLPNDRFSAERPEGSISTLTIQRTEQRDSAMYRCASSLALGGPETQYFGPGTRLLVL.

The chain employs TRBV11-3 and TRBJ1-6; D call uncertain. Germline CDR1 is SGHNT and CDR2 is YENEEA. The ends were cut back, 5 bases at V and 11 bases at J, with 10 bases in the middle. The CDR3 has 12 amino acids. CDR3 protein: CASSPSRPPLHF. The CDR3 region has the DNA TGTGCCAGCAGCCCCAGTAGGCCACCCCTCCACTTT.

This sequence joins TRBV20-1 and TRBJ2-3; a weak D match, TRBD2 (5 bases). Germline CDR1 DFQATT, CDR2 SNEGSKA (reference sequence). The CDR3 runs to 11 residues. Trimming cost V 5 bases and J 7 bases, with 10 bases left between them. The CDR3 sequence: CSAEDLYTQYF. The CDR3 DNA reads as TGCAGTGCTGAGGACTTATATACGCAGTATTTT.

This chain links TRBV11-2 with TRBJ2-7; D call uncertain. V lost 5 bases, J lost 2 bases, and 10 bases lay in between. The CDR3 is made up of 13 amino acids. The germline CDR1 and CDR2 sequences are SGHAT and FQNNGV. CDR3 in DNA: TGTGCCAGCAGCCCCGATGCCCCCTACGAGCAGTACTTC. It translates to CASSPDAPYEQYF. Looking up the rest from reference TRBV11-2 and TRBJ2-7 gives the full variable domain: EAGVAQSPRYKIIEKRQSVAFWCNPISGHATLYWYQQILGQGPKLLIQFQNNGVVDDSQLPKDRFSAERLKGVDSTLKIQPAKLEDSAVYLCASSPDAPYEQYFGPGTRLTVT.

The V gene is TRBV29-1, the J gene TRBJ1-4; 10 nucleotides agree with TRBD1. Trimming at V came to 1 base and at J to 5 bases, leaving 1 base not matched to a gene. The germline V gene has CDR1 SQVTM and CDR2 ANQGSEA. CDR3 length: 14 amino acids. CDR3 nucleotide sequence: TGCAGCGTTGAAGCGGGACAGGGGAATGAAAAACTGTTTTTT. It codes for CSVEAGQGNEKLFF.

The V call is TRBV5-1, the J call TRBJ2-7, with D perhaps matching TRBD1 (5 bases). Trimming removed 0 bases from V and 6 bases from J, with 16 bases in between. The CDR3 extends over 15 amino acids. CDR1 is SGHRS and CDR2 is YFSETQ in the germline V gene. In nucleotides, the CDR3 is TGCGCCAGCAGCTTGGCCTTTTCAGGGCTGAGCGAGCAGTACTTC. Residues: CASSLAFSGLSEQYF. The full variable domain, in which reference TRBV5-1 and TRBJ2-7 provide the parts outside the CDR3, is KAGVTQTPRYLIKTRGQQVTLSCSPISGHRSVSWYQQTPGQGLQFLFEYFSETQRNKGNFPGRFSGRQFSNSRSEMNVSTLELGDSALYLCASSLAFSGLSEQYFGPGTRLTVT.

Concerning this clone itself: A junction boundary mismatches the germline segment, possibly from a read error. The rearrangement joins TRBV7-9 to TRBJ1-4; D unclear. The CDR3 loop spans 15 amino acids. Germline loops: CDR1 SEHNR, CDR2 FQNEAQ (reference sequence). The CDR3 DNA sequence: TGTGCCAGCAGCCCCCCTGGCAGGACGGACGAAAAACTGCTTTTT. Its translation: CASSPPGRTDEKLLF. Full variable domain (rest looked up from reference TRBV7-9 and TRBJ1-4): DTGVSQNPRHKITKRGQNVTFRCDPISEHNRLYWYRQTLGQGPEFLTYFQNEAQLEKSRLLSDRFSAERPKGSFSTLEIQRTEQGDSAMYLCASSPPGRTDEKLLFGSGTQLSVL.

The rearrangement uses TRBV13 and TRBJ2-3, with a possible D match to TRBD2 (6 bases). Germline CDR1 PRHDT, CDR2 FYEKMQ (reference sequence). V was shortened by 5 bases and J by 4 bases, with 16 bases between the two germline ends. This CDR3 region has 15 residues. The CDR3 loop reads CASSPGPTGADTQYF. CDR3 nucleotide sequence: TGTGCCAGCAGCCCGGGACCGACGGGAGCAGATACGCAGTATTTT. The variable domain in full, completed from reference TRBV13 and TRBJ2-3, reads AAGVIQSPRHLIKEKRETATLKCYPIPRHDTVYWYQQGPGQDPQFLISFYEKMQSDKGSIPDRFSAQQFSDYHSELNMSSLELGDSALYFCASSPGPTGADTQYFGPGTRLTVL.

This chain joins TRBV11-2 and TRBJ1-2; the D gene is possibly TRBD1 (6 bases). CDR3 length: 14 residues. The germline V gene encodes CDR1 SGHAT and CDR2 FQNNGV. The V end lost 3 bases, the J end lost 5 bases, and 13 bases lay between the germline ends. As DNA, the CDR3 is TGTGCCAGCAGCTTTGGCACAGGGAGTTATGGCTACACCTTC. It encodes CASSFGTGSYGYTF.

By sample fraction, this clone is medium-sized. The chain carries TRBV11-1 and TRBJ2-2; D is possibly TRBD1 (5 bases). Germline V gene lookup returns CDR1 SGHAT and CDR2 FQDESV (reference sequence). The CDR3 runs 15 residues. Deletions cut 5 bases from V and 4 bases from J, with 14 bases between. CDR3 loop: CASSPTEVITGELFF. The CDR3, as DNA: TGTGCCAGCAGCCCGACAGAAGTTATCACCGGGGAGCTGTTTTTT.

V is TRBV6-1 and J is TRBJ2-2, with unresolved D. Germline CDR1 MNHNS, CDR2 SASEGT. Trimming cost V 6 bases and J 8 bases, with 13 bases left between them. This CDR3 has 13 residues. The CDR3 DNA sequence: TGTGCCAGCAGCGCAAGGGCTGAGGGGGAGCTGTTTTTT. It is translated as CASSARAEGELFF.

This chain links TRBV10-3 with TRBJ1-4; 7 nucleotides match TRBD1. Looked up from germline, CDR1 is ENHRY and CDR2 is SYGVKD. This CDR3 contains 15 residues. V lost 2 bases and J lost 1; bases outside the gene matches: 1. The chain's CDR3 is CAISEDRVTNEKLFF. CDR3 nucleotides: TGTGCCATCAGTGAGGACAGGGTAACTAATGAAAAACTGTTTTTT.

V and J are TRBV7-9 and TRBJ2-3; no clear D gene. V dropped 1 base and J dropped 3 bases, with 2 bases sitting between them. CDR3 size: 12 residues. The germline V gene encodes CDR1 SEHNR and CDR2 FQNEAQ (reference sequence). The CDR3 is CASSLGTDTQYF. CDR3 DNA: TGTGCCAGCAGCTTAGGGACAGATACGCAGTATTTT.

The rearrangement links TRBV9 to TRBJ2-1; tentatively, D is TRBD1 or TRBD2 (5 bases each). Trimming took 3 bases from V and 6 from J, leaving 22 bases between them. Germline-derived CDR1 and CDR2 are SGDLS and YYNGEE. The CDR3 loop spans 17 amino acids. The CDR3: CASSAPFGTQASNEQFF. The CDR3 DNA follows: TGTGCCAGCAGCGCTCCTTTCGGGACCCAAGCTTCCAATGAGCAGTTCTTC.

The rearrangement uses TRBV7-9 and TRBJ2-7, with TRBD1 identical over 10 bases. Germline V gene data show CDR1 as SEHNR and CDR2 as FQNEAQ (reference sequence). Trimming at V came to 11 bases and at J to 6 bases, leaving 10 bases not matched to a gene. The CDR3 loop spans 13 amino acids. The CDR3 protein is CAGQGQGGSEQYF. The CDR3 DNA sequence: TGTGCCGGGCAAGGACAGGGGGGTAGCGAGCAGTACTTC.

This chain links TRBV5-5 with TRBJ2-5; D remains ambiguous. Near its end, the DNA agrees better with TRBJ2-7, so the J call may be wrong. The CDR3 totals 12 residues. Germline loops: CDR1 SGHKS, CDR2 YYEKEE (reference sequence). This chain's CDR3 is CASSLDGYEQYF. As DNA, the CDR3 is TGTGCCAGCAGCTTAGACGGCTACGAGCAGTACTTC.

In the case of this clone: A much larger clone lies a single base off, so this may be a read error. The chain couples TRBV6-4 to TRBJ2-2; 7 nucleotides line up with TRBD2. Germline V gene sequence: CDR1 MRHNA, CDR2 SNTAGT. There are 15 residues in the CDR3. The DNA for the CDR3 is TGTGCCAGCAGTGACTCTTGGGGTCAGAGCGGGGAGCTGCTTTTT. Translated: CASSDSWGQSGELLF.

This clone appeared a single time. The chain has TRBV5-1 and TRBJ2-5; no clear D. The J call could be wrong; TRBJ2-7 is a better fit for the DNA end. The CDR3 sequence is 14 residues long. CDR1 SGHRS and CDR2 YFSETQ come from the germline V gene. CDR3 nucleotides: TGCGCCAGCAGCTTGGCACCCGAAGTCTACGAGCAGTACTTC. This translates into CASSLAPEVYEQYF.

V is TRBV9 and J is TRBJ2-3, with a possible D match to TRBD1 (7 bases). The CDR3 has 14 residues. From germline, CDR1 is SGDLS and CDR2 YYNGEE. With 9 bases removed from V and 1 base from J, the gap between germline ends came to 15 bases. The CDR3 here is CATSGGWGTDTQYF. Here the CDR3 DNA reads TGTGCCACCTCAGGGGGGTGGGGCACAGATACGCAGTATTTT.

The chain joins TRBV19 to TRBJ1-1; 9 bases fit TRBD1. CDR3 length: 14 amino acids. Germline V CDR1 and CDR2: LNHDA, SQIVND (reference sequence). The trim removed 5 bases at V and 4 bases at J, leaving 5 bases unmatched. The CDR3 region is CASSWGQGGTEAFF. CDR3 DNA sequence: TGTGCCAGTAGTTGGGGACAGGGAGGCACTGAAGCTTTCTTT.

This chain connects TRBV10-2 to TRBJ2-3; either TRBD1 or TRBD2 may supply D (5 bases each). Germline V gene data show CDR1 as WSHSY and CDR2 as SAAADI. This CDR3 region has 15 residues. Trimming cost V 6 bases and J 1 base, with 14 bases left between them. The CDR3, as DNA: TGCGCCAGCAGACCTCGGGACGCAGGCACAGATACGCAGTATTTT. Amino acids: CASRPRDAGTDTQYF.

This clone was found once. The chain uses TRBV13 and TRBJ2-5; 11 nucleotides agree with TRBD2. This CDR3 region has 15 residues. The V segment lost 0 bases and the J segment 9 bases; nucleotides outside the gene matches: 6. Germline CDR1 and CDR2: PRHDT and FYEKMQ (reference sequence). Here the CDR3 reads CASSLGSGGAMAQYF. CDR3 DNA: TGTGCCAGCAGCTTAGGTAGCGGGGGGGCCATGGCCCAGTACTTC.